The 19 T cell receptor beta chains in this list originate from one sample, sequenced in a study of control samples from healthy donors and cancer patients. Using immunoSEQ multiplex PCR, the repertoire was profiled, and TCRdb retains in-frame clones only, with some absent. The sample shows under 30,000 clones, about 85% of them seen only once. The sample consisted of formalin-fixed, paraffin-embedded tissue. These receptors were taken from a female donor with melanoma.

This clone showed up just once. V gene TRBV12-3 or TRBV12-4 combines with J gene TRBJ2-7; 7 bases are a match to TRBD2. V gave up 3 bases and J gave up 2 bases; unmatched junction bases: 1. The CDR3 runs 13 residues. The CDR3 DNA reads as TGTGCCAGCAGTTTTCGGGGGGCCTACGAGCAGTACTTC. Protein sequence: CASSFRGAYEQYF.

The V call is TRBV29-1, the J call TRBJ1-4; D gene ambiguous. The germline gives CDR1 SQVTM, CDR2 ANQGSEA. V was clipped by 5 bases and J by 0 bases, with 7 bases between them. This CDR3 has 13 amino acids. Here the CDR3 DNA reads TGCAGCGTTCTGGTAGCAACTAATGAAAAACTGTTTTTT. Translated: CSVLVATNEKLFF.

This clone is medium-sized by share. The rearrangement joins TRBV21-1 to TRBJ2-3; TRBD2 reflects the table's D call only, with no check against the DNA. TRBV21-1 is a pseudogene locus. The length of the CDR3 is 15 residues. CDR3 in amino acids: CASISSGSLTDTQYF. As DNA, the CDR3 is TGTGCCAGCATCTCTAGCGGGAGTCTCACAGATACGCAGTATTTT.

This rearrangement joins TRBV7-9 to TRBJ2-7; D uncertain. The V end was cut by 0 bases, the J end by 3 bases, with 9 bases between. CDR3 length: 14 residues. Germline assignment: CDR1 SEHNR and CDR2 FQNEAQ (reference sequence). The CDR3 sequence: CASSLAGSGYEQYF. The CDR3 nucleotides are TGTGCCAGCAGCTTAGCAGGGTCAGGCTACGAGCAGTACTTC.

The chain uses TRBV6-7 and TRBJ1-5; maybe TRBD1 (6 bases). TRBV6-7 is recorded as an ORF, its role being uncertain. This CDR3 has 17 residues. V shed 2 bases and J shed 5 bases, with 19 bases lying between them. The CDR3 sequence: CASSYKRQDVGDQPQHF. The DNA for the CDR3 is TGTGCCAGCAGTTACAAAAGACAGGACGTGGGGGATCAGCCCCAGCATTTT.

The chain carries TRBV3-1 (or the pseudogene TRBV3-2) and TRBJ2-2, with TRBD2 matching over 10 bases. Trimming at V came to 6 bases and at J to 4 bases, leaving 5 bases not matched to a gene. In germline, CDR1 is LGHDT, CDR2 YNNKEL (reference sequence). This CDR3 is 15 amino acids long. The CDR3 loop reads CASRLAGVGTGELFF. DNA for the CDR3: TGTGCCAGCAGGCTAGCGGGAGTGGGCACCGGGGAGCTGTTTTTT.

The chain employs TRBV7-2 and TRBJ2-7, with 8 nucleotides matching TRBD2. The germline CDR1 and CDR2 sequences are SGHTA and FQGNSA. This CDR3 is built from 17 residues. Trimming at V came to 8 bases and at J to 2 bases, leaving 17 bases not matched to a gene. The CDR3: CASAGGFGISDPYEQYF. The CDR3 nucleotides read TGTGCCAGCGCGGGGGGCTTCGGGATATCCGATCCCTACGAGCAGTACTTC.

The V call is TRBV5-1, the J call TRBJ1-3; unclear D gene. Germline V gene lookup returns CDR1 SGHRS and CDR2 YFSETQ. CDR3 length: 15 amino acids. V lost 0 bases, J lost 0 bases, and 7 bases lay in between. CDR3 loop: CASSLEPTSGNTIYF. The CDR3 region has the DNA TGCGCCAGCAGCTTGGAACCCACCTCTGGAAACACCATATATTTT.

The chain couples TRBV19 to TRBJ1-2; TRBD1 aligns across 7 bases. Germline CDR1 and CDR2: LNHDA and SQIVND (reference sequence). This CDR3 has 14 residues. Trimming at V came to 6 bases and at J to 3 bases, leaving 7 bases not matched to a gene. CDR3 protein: CASSRPGTDYGYTF. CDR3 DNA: TGTGCCAGTAGCCGACCCGGGACAGACTATGGCTACACCTTC.

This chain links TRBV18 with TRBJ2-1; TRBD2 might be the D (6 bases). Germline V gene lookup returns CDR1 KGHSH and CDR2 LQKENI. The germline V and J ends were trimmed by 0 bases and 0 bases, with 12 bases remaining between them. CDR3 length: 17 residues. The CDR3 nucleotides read TGTGCCAGCTCACCACCAAACCTAGCGATCTCCTACAATGAGCAGTTCTTC. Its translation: CASSPPNLAISYNEQFF.

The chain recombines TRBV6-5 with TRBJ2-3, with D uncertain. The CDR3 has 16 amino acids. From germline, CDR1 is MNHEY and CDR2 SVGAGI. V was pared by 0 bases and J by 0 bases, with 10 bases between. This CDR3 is CASSYSALTSTDTQYF. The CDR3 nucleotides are TGTGCCAGCAGTTACTCCGCCCTAACTAGCACAGATACGCAGTATTTT.

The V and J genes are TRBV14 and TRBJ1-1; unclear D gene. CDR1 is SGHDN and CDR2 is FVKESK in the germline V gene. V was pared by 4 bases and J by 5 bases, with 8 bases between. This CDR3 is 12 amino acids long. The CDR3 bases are TGTGCCAGCAGCCTCTGGGAAACTGAAGCTTTCTTT. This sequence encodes CASSLWETEAFF.

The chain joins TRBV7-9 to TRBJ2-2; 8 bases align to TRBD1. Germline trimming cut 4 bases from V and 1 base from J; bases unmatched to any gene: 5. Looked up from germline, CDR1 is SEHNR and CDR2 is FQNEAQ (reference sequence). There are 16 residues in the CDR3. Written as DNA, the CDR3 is TGTGCCAGCAGCTCCCAGGGGGCGGTGAACACCGGGGAGCTGTTTTTT. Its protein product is CASSSQGAVNTGELFF.

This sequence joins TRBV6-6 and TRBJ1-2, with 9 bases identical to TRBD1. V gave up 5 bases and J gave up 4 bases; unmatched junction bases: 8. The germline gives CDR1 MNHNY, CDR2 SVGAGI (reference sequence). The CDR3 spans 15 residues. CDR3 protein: CASSPGQGFSYGYTF. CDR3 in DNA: TGTGCCAGCAGTCCTGGACAGGGGTTTTCCTATGGCTACACCTTC.

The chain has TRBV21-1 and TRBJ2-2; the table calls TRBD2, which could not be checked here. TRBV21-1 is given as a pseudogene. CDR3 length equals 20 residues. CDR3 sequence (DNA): TGTGCCAGCAGCAAAACGGAGAAACCGCTAGCGGGAGAAAACACCGGGGAGCTGTTTTTT. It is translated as CASSKTEKPLAGENTGELFF.

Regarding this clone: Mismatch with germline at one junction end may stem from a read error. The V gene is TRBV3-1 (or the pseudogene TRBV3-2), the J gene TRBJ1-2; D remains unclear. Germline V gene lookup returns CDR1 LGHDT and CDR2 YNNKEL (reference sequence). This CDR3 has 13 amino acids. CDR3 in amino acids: CASSQVGSSSRAF. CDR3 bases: TGTGCCAGCAGCCAAGTTGGTTCGAGTTCGAGGGCCTTC.

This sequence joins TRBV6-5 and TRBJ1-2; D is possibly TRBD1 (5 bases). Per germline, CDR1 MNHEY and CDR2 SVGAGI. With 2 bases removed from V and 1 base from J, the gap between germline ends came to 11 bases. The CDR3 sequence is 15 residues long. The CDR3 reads CASSYGTGLNYGYTF. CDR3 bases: TGTGCCAGCAGTTACGGTACAGGACTTAACTATGGCTACACCTTC.

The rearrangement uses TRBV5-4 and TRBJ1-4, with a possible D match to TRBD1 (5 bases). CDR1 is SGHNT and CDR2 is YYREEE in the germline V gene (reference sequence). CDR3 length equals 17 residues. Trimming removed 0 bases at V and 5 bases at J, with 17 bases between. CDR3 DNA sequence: TGTGCCAGCAGCTTGGGCACAGGAAGACGAGCGAATGAAAAACTGTTTTTT. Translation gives CASSLGTGRRANEKLFF.

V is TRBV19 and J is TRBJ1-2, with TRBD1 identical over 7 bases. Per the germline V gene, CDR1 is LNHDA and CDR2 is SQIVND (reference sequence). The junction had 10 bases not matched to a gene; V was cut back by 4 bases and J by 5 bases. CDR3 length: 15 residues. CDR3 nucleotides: TGTGCCAGTAGTACCCGACAGGGTTCGGATTATGGCTACACCTTC. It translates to CASSTRQGSDYGYTF.